The sequence of this T cell receptor (beta chain) was determined in a study of sequential checkpoint blockade in melanoma. In the study overall: Each arm's sequence ended with maintenance nivolumab. DNA from 85 to 95 pretreatment tumor samples underwent TCRβ immunosequencing.

This clone was seen more than once but under ten times. Repertoires were generated with immunoSEQ multiplex PCR, while TCRdb's copy carries only in-frame clones and drops some. Among tens of thousands of clones listed, about 30% were seen once. The treatment is: randomized to nivolumab then ipilimumab (arm A) or the reverse (arm B). The source material was tumor tissue (inferred from file names), sampled from a patient given nivolumab and ipilimumab in sequence. The receptor was isolated from a human donor with melanoma.

In DNA, the CDR3 is TGTGCCAGCAGTTCACGTCGACATACAAATTCACCCCTCCACTTT. Translation gives CASSSRRHTNSPLHF. J is TRBJ1-6 and V is TRBV6-8, with no clear D. V lost 4 bases to trimming and J lost 7 bases, with 14 bases between them. CDR1 MNHGY and CDR2 SAAAGT come from the germline V gene. CDR3 size: 15 residues.